This TCR beta chain is drawn from a study of cytomegalovirus exposure and HLA in healthy donors. Study information: A data release that came early held some 84 million unique TCRs from HLA-typed donors.

General study results and limits: From TCR beta sequences, most subjects' HLA-A and HLA-B alleles were reportedly predicted accurately. Solely CMV serostatus was available to characterize immune exposure.

Comments on this clone: Its antigen is as yet unknown.

Per germline, CDR1 MNHNS and CDR2 SASEGT. CDR3 length equals 16 residues. V shed 2 bases and J 6 bases; nucleotides not matched to a gene: 6. With 60 Vbeta and 13 Jbeta primers, the PCR was carried out. Some clones are missing from TCRdb's copy, which holds only in-frame ones; the method was immunoSEQ multiplex PCR. The sample holds about 94,000 clones, just under 80% seen once. Sequencing used PBMCs. This sequence originates from a middle-aged woman in good health and CMV-seronegative. The chain joins TRBV6-1 to TRBJ2-3; 12 bases align to TRBD2. Here the CDR3 reads CASSETPLAGGDTQYF. The CDR3 nucleotides read TGTGCCAGCAGTGAAACCCCCCTAGCGGGGGGGGATACGCAGTATTTT.